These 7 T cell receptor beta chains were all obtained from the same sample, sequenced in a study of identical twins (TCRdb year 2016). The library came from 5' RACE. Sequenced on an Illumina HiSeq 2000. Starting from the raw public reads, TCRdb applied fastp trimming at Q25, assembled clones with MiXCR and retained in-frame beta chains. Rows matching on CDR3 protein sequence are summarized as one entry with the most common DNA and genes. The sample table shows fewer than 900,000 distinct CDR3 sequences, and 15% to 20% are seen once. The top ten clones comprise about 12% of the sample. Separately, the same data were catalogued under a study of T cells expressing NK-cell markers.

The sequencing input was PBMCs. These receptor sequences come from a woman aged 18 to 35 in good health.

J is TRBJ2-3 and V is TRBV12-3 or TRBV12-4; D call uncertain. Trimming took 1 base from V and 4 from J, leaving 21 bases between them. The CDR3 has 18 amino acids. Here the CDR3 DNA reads TGTGCCAGCAGTTTAGTGCTACTCAGCGAACATGGTGCAGATACGCAGTATTTT. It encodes CASSLVLLSEHGADTQYF.

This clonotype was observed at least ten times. The CDR3 nucleotides are TGTGCCAGCAGCGGGACGAGCTCTGGGGCCAACGTCCTGACTTTC. This codes for CASSGTSSGANVLTF. The chain uses TRBV6-1 and TRBJ2-6; D tentatively reads TRBD1 or TRBD2 (5 bases each). The CDR3 runs 15 residues. Germline assignment: CDR1 MNHNS and CDR2 SASEGT. The V gene lost 6 bases and the J gene lost 0 bases, with 9 bases spanning the gap.

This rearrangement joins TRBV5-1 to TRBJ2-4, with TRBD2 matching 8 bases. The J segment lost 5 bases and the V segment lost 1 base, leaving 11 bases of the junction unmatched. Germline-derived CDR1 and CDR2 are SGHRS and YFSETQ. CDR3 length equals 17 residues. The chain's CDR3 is CASSLRPLGAGENIQYF. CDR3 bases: TGCGCCAGCAGCTTGAGGCCCCTAGGAGCGGGGGAAAACATTCAGTACTTC.

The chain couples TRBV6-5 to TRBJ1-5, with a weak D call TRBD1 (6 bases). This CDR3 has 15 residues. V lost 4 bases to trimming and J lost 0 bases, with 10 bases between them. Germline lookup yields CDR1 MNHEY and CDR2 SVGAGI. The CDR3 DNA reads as TGTGCCAGCAGTTCCAGGACAGATAGCAATCAGCCCCAGCATTTT. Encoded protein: CASSSRTDSNQPQHF.

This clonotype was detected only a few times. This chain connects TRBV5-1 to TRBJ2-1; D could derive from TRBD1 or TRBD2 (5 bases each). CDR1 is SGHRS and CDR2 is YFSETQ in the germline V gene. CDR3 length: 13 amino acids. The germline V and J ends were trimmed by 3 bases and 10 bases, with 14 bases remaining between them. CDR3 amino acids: CASSWDPSEEQFF. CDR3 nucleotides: TGCGCCAGCAGCTGGGACCCCTCTGAAGAGCAGTTCTTC.

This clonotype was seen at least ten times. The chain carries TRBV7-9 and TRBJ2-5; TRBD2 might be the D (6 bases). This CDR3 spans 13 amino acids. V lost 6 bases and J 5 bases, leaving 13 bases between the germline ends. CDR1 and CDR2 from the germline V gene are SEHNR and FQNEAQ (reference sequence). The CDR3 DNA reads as TGTGCCAGCAGTTTGGGGGGTTGGGAGACCCAGTACTTC. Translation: CASSLGGWETQYF.

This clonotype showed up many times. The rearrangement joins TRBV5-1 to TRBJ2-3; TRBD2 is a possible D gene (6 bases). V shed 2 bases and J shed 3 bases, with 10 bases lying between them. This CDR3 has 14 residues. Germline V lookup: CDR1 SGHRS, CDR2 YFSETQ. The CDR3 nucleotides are TGCGCCAGCAGCTTCGACGGGAGAACAGATACGCAGTATTTT. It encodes CASSFDGRTDTQYF.